Presented here are 2 T cell receptor beta chains from one specimen sequenced in a study of cytomegalovirus exposure and HLA in healthy donors. PCR primers comprised 60 Vbeta and 13 Jbeta primers. The data were produced by immunoSEQ multiplex PCR, yet TCRdb's version contains in-frame clones alone and is incomplete. The data show roughly 180,000 clones, 65% to 85% seen once. Sequenced input: PBMCs. These receptor sequences come from a woman aged 18-35 years in good health and CMV-seronegative.

This clone was seen a few times. CDR3 sequence: CASSIAGAGANVLTF. CDR3 coding DNA: TGTGCCAGTAGTATAGCAGGCGCTGGGGCCAACGTCCTGACTTTC. The rearrangement links TRBV19 to TRBJ2-6; D uncertain. This CDR3 has 15 residues. Germline-derived CDR1 and CDR2 are LNHDA and SQIVND (reference sequence). Trimming removed 1 base at V and 2 bases at J, with 6 bases between.

This clone has just one count. The chain uses TRBV28 and TRBJ1-2, with a possible D match to TRBD1 (5 bases). V lost 5 bases to trimming and J lost 2 bases, with 12 bases between them. The V gene's germline CDR1 is MDHEN and CDR2 SYDVKM. This CDR3 is 14 amino acids long. CDR3 loop: CASSTHAGNYGYTF. In DNA form, the CDR3 reads TGTGCCAGCAGTACTCACGCAGGGAACTATGGCTACACCTTC.